The source of this TCR beta chain is a study of T cell repertoires in cytomegalovirus infection. In the study overall: Both a matching HLA type and CMV infection were indicated by public TCR beta signatures. Notes on the study in general: The ex vivo response was dominated by HLA-C-restricted CMV-specific TCR beta clonotypes. Of the TCR beta families, the public ones yielded a cumulative frequency that identified carriers of CMV plus the relevant HLA.

Remarks on this clonotype: The target antigen is unknown.

TCRdb recomputed calls from the reads with MiXCR, one row per CDR3 protein. The sample lists about 180,000 distinct CDR3 sequences; over 13% were seen once. The V end lost 0 bases, the J end lost 2 bases, and 12 bases lay between the germline ends. Germline V gives CDR1 SGHRS, CDR2 YFSETQ. The CDR3 is made up of 15 amino acids. The rearrangement links TRBV5-1 to TRBJ2-7, with D possibly being TRBD1 (6 bases). Sequenced sample: PBMCs. The receptor was isolated from a human donor in good health (CMV status not recorded). Some clones in this sample may be carry-over from other donors' samples. CDR3 in amino acids: CASSLAGTPPYEQYF. The CDR3 nucleotides are TGCGCCAGCAGCTTGGCCGGGACACCTCCCTACGAGCAGTACTTC. The full variable domain, rest sourced from reference TRBV5-1 and TRBJ2-7, is KAGVTQTPRYLIKTRGQQVTLSCSPISGHRSVSWYQQTPGQGLQFLFEYFSETQRNKGNFPGRFSGRQFSNSRSEMNVSTLELGDSALYLCASSLAGTPPYEQYFGPGTRLTVT.